Listed below are T cell receptor beta chains from one sample, sequenced in a study of blood T cell repertoires in COVID-19. Produced via immunoSEQ multiplex PCR; TCRdb's table is partial and in-frame only. In the table there are 160,000 or so clones, roughly 90% of which are singletons. The sequenced material came from peripheral blood. The origin of the receptors is a woman between 65 and 79 years old with acute or convalescent COVID-19. The CDR3 runs from the conserved cysteine through the conserved F or W. Size tells how often a clone was seen (once, few, many) or the class of an expanded clone, and some rows leave it out.

J	size	V	CDR3
TRBJ2-3	NA	TRBV9	CASSPLSGGVGDTQYF
TRBJ2-7	NA	TRBV6-2/TRBV6-3	CASSRTSSYEQYF
TRBJ1-4	NA	TRBV7-2	CASSLAPAGQGNEKLFF
TRBJ1-4	few	TRBV5-1	CASSSNQGVRNEKLFF
TRBJ1-4	NA	TRBV7-9	CASSLGGNEKLFF
TRBJ1-2	NA	TRBV28	CASSPATGLYGYTF
TRBJ1-6	NA	TRBV5-1	CASSLAQSNSPLHF
TRBJ1-4	once	TRBV4-2	CASNHPGQREKLFF
TRBJ1-2	once	TRBV19	CASSQGGPYGYTF
TRBJ2-1	NA	TRBV7-9	CAARMAGDHNEQFF
TRBJ2-1	NA	TRBV14	CASSPRLVHEQFF
TRBJ2-7	NA	TRBV28	CASSENGQGGYEQYF
TRBJ2-7	NA	TRBV4-2	CASSQVMGQGSYEQYF
TRBJ1-2	NA	TRBV7-2	CASSLQGTADYGYTF
TRBJ2-1	NA	TRBV5-4	CASSFNSHPWNEQFF
TRBJ1-5	NA	TRBV28	CASSLLAGGMNQPQHF
TRBJ1-5	NA	TRBV5-1	CASSLDWGHQPQHF
TRBJ2-3	NA	TRBV28	CASSLRTLGVDTQYF